These 27 T cell receptor beta chains were sequenced from one sample in a study of blood T cell repertoires in COVID-19. This table comes from immunoSEQ multiplex PCR, and its TCRdb copy is limited to in-frame clones, with some not included. Among about 68,000 clones listed, roughly 84% were seen once. The sequencing input was peripheral blood. Receptors originate from an older man with acute or convalescent COVID-19.

The genes are TRBV24-1 and TRBJ1-1; TRBD1 matches at 8 bases. The CDR3 spans 15 residues. J lost 1 base, V lost 4 bases, and 4 bases had no gene match. In germline, CDR1 is KGHDR, CDR2 SFDVKD. The CDR3 sequence: CATSESGTGNTEAFF. The CDR3, as DNA: TGTGCCACCAGTGAATCCGGGACAGGGAACACTGAAGCTTTCTTT.

The chain couples TRBV4-2 to TRBJ2-1; D remains unclear. Germline V gene sequence: CDR1 LGHNA, CDR2 YNFKEQ. The ends were cut back, 0 bases at V and 3 bases at J, with 6 bases in the middle. This CDR3 comprises 14 residues. The CDR3 reads CASSQEGYYNEQFF. The DNA of the CDR3 is TGTGCCAGCAGCCAAGAGGGCTACTACAATGAGCAGTTCTTC.

J is TRBJ2-2 and V is TRBV19, with 8 bases lining up with TRBD2. Germline V CDR1 and CDR2: LNHDA, SQIVND (reference sequence). The CDR3 sequence is 16 residues long. The ends lost 4 bases at V and 1 base at J; junction bases unmatched: 5. The CDR3 DNA reads as TGTGCCAGTAGTAACTCCGGGACTAGGAACACCGGGGAGCTGTTTTTT. Translation: CASSNSGTRNTGELFF. Using reference TRBV19 and TRBJ2-2 for the parts outside the CDR3, the full variable domain is DGGITQSPKYLFRKEGQNVTLSCEQNLNHDAMYWYRQDPGQGLRLIYYSQIVNDFQKGDIAEGYSVSREKKESFPLTVTSAQKNPTAFYLCASSNSGTRNTGELFFGEGSRLTVL.

J is TRBJ1-2 and V is TRBV5-4; 9 nucleotides agree with TRBD1. The CDR3 covers 17 residues. Germline V lookup: CDR1 SGHNT, CDR2 YYREEE (reference sequence). Germline trimming cut 1 base from V and 3 bases from J; bases unmatched to any gene: 10. Here the CDR3 reads CASSLLDRGFVDYGYTF. CDR3 nucleotides: TGTGCCAGCAGCTTGCTGGACAGGGGTTTTGTCGACTATGGCTACACCTTC.

This chain links TRBV5-1 with TRBJ1-4; TRBD1 is a possible D gene (5 bases). Germline CDR1 is SGHRS and CDR2 is YFSETQ. The V and J ends lost 0 bases and 6 bases respectively, with 12 bases between them. CDR3 length: 15 residues. Written as DNA, the CDR3 is TGCGCCAGCAGCTTGGTTTCAGGGTCCTATGAAAAACTGTTTTTT. Its protein product is CASSLVSGSYEKLFF.

J is TRBJ2-1 and V is TRBV18, with 10 bases lining up with TRBD2. Germline CDR1 and CDR2: KGHSH and LQKENI. The CDR3 contains 15 residues. After removal of 5 bases from V and 3 bases from J, the junction contained 4 bases not matched to a gene. Here the CDR3 DNA reads TGTGCCAGCTCATTAGGACTAGCGGACTACAATGAGCAGTTCTTC. It translates to CASSLGLADYNEQFF.

The V call is TRBV25-1, the J call TRBJ1-2, with TRBD1 matching 9 bases. This CDR3 has 13 residues. Germline values: CDR1 MGHDK, CDR2 SYGVNS. V shed 7 bases and J 5 bases; nucleotides not matched to a gene: 5. CDR3 bases: TGTGCCAGCATCGGACAGGGGTTTTATGGCTACACCTTC. This gives the protein CASIGQGFYGYTF.

The J gene is TRBJ2-2, the V gene TRBV9; D remains unclear. This CDR3 has 15 residues. Trimming removed 2 bases from V and 4 bases from J, with 12 bases in between. The V gene's germline CDR1 is SGDLS and CDR2 YYNGEE. The CDR3 DNA sequence: TGTGCCAGCAGCGTTCGGCAGGAAGGCACCGGGGAGCTGTTTTTT. As protein: CASSVRQEGTGELFF.

The chain couples TRBV11-2 to TRBJ2-3; D may be TRBD1 (7 bases). Germline V gives CDR1 SGHAT, CDR2 FQNNGV. The CDR3 is 15 residues long. V shed 2 bases and J shed 4 bases, with 13 bases lying between them. The CDR3 spells CASSLRTGEADTQYF. The CDR3 DNA reads TGTGCCAGCAGCTTACGAACAGGGGAGGCAGATACGCAGTATTTT.

The chain recombines TRBV7-3 with TRBJ2-1; 10 bases agree with TRBD2. The CDR3 is 14 amino acids. Germline CDR1 is SGHTA and CDR2 is FQGTGA. V was clipped by 2 bases and J by 8 bases; unmatched bases: 3. The CDR3 coding sequence is TGTGCCAGCAGCTTACGTGGGACTAGCGATGAGCAGTTCTTC. It codes for CASSLRGTSDEQFF.

This chain uses TRBV5-3 with TRBJ2-7, with 7 bases lining up with TRBD2. TRBV5-3 is reported as an ORF; its role is uncertain. Trimming removed 4 bases from V and 2 bases from J; junction bases left unmatched: 9. The length of the CDR3 is 15 residues. The CDR3 is CARSVRDGLAYEQYF. CDR3 coding DNA: TGTGCCAGAAGCGTCCGGGACGGACTAGCCTACGAGCAGTACTTC.

This chain uses TRBV7-8 with TRBJ1-4; TRBD1 aligns across 9 bases. With 5 bases clipped from V and 0 bases from J, the junction kept 4 bases outside the gene matches. The germline CDR1 and CDR2 sequences are SGHVS and FQNEAQ. The CDR3 spans 16 residues. The CDR3 loop reads CASSARDRATNEKLFF. In DNA form, the CDR3 reads TGTGCCAGCAGCGCTCGGGACAGGGCAACTAATGAAAAACTGTTTTTT.

The chain uses TRBV10-3 and TRBJ1-2, with a weak D call TRBD1 (5 bases). Trimming removed 8 bases from V and 7 bases from J, with 17 bases in between. Germline V gene data show CDR1 as ENHRY and CDR2 as SYGVKD. CDR3 length equals 13 residues. DNA of the CDR3: TGTGCCATCGAGTCAGGGCGTGGGGTTGGCTACACCTTC. This codes for CAIESGRGVGYTF.

For this clone: The junction departs from the called germline gene at one end, perhaps through a read error. This chain joins TRBV7-2 and TRBJ1-1, with TRBD1 matching over 7 bases. The CDR3 has 15 amino acids. The V gene's germline CDR1 is SGHTA and CDR2 FQGNSA. The CDR3 protein is CASSLGPDRNAEAFF. The CDR3 bases are TGTGCCAGCAGCCTAGGCCCGGACAGGAACGCTGAAGCTTTCTTT.

The chain uses TRBV7-8 and TRBJ1-5, with D hard to call. V was cut by 2 bases and J by 0 bases, with 11 bases left in between. CDR1 and CDR2 from the germline V gene are SGHVS and FQNEAQ. The CDR3 length is 16 residues. CDR3 coding DNA: TGTGCCAGCAGCTTATCAAACGGGTATAGCAATCAGCCCCAGCATTTT. Translation gives CASSLSNGYSNQPQHF.

The V and J genes are TRBV9 and TRBJ1-6; 10 bases map to TRBD1. The CDR3 covers 16 residues. The V gene's germline CDR1 is SGDLS and CDR2 YYNGEE. Unmatched junction bases numbered 7, after V lost 0 bases and J lost 10 bases. The CDR3, as DNA: TGTGCCAGCAGCGTAGGGACAGGGGGAGACTACTCACCCCTCCACTTT. It yields the protein CASSVGTGGDYSPLHF.

V and J are TRBV15 and TRBJ2-1, with 8 bases lining up with TRBD2. Germline V lookup: CDR1 LNHNV, CDR2 YYDKDF (reference sequence). This CDR3 comprises 18 residues. With 3 bases clipped from V and 0 bases from J, the junction kept 10 bases outside the gene matches. The CDR3 is CATSSKGSGTSSYNEQFF. As DNA, the CDR3 is TGTGCCACCAGCAGCAAGGGGAGCGGGACTAGCTCCTACAATGAGCAGTTCTTC.

The rearrangement links TRBV7-2 to TRBJ2-7; perhaps TRBD2 as D (5 bases). V was shortened by 2 bases and J by 3 bases, with 11 bases between the two germline ends. Germline CDR1 reads SGHTA; CDR2 reads FQGNSA. This CDR3 comprises 14 residues. The CDR3 DNA reads as TGTGCCAGCAGCTTAAGGTGGGAGTTCTACGAGCAGTACTTC. This codes for CASSLRWEFYEQYF.

This clone has just one count. The chain uses TRBV11-2 and TRBJ1-1; a weak D match, TRBD1 (5 bases). The V and J ends lost 5 bases and 1 base respectively, with 8 bases between them. This CDR3 region has 13 residues. The V gene's germline CDR1 is SGHAT and CDR2 FQNNGV. The CDR3 loop reads CASSVQGNTEAFF. The CDR3 nucleotides are TGTGCCAGCAGCGTCCAGGGGAACACTGAAGCTTTCTTT. The full variable domain, rest sourced from reference TRBV11-2 and TRBJ1-1, is EAGVAQSPRYKIIEKRQSVAFWCNPISGHATLYWYQQILGQGPKLLIQFQNNGVVDDSQLPKDRFSAERLKGVDSTLKIQPAKLEDSAVYLCASSVQGNTEAFFGQGTRLTVV.

The chain is built from TRBV6-2 or TRBV6-3 and TRBJ1-5, with D possibly TRBD1 on 6 matching bases. The CDR3 consists of 17 residues. With 5 bases removed from V and 2 bases from J, the gap between germline ends came to 19 bases. Germline V gene sequence: CDR1 MNHEY, CDR2 SVGEGT. CDR3 region: CASSRPPQGTGNQPQHF. The CDR3 DNA reads TGTGCCAGCAGTCGGCCTCCACAGGGCACGGGCAATCAGCCCCAGCATTTT.

The chain uses TRBV7-8 and TRBJ1-1, with D possibly being TRBD1 (5 bases). From germline, CDR1 is SGHVS and CDR2 FQNEAQ. This CDR3 contains 13 residues. V was clipped by 5 bases and J by 4 bases, with 11 bases between them. The CDR3 is CASSRRVSTEAFF. The CDR3 DNA reads TGTGCCAGCAGCCGCAGGGTTAGCACTGAAGCTTTCTTT. The complete variable domain, with remaining parts taken from reference TRBV7-8 and TRBJ1-1, reads GAGVSQSPRYKVAKRGQDVALRCDPISGHVSLFWYQQALGQGPEFLTYFQNEAQLDKSGLPSDRFFAERPEGSVSTLKIQRTQQEDSAVYLCASSRRVSTEAFFGQGTRLTVV.

V usage is TRBV2 and J usage is TRBJ2-2, with TRBD2 as a possible D gene (5 bases). CDR1 is SNHLY, CDR2 FYNNEI, per germline. The CDR3 has 14 residues. Between the trimmed V and J ends, which lost 6 bases and 1 base, there was a span of 9 bases. This CDR3 reads CASRRGMNTGELFF. DNA of the CDR3: TGTGCCAGCAGGAGAGGGATGAACACCGGGGAGCTGTTTTTT.

V gene TRBV7-3 combines with J gene TRBJ2-1; the D is unclear. This CDR3 is 13 amino acids long. CDR1 is SGHTA, CDR2 FQGTGA, per germline. V was clipped by 0 bases and J by 7 bases, with 7 bases between them. In DNA, the CDR3 is TGTGCCAGCAGCTTAACGTATCGGAATGAGCAGTTCTTC. It codes for CASSLTYRNEQFF.

V gene TRBV28 combines with J gene TRBJ1-3; D not resolved. Germline V gene data show CDR1 as MDHEN and CDR2 as SYDVKM. Trimming took 6 bases from V and 2 from J, leaving 11 bases between them. The CDR3 is 14 amino acids. The CDR3 DNA reads as TGTGCCAGCAGCGCAATCGGGGCTGGAAACACCATATATTTT. Residues: CASSAIGAGNTIYF.

V is TRBV7-2 and J is TRBJ1-6, with 7 bases lining up with TRBD1. Germline-derived CDR1 and CDR2 are SGHTA and FQGNSA. Trimming took 2 bases from V and 9 from J; bases not matched to a gene: 4. The CDR3 runs 14 residues. The CDR3 sequence is CASSLTGARSPLHF. As DNA, the CDR3 is TGTGCCAGCAGCTTAACAGGGGCCCGTTCACCCCTCCACTTT.

This clone appeared a few times. V gene TRBV5-1 combines with J gene TRBJ2-1; no clear D gene. Germline-derived CDR1 and CDR2 are SGHRS and YFSETQ. The CDR3 is made up of 16 amino acids. The V end was cut by 1 base, the J end by 3 bases, with 14 bases between. The CDR3 region is CASSLSTRGGYNEQFF. The CDR3 DNA follows: TGCGCCAGCAGCTTGTCTACTCGAGGTGGCTACAATGAGCAGTTCTTC.

The gene calls are TRBV18 and TRBJ1-5; no firm D call. This CDR3 is 15 amino acids long. Germline CDR1 KGHSH, CDR2 LQKENI. V was cut by 4 bases and J by 2 bases, with 12 bases left in between. Here the CDR3 reads CASSQGGSGNQPQHF. CDR3 DNA sequence: TGTGCCAGCTCACAAGGAGGATCTGGCAATCAGCCCCAGCATTTT.